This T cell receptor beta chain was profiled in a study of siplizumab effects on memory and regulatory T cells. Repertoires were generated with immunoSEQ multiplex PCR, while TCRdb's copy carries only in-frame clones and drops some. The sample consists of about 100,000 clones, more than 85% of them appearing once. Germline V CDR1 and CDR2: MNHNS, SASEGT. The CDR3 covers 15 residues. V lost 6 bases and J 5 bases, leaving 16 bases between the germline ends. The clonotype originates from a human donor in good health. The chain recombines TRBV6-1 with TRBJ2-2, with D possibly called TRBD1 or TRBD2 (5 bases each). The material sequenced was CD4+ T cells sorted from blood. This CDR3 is CASRGDSAGTGELFF. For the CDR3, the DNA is TGTGCCAGCAGGGGTGACAGTGCGGGTACCGGGGAGCTGTTTTTT.